This T cell receptor (beta chain) was recorded in a study of cytomegalovirus exposure and HLA in healthy donors. On this clone itself: Its antigen remains unidentified. Germline is not matched at one junction end, which may reflect a read error.

Using immunoSEQ multiplex PCR, the repertoire was profiled, and TCRdb retains in-frame clones only, with some absent. The table has 260,000 or so clones, around nine tenths seen once; the top ten hold about 2.5%. The CDR3 runs 13 residues. The germline V gene encodes CDR1 MNHEY and CDR2 SMNVEV (reference sequence). Findings of the study overall: A classifier reportedly called cytomegalovirus status with high sensitivity and specificity. CMV antigen specificity was confirmed in vitro for a few CMV-associated chains.

The sequencing input was PBMCs. V and J are TRBV27 and TRBJ2-7; D is perhaps TRBD2 (6 bases). The sequence derives from a man younger than 35 in good health and CMV-seronegative. DNA for the CDR3: TGTGCCAGCAGTCAAGACACGGACTACGAGCAGTGCTTC. Translating it yields CASSQDTDYEQCF.